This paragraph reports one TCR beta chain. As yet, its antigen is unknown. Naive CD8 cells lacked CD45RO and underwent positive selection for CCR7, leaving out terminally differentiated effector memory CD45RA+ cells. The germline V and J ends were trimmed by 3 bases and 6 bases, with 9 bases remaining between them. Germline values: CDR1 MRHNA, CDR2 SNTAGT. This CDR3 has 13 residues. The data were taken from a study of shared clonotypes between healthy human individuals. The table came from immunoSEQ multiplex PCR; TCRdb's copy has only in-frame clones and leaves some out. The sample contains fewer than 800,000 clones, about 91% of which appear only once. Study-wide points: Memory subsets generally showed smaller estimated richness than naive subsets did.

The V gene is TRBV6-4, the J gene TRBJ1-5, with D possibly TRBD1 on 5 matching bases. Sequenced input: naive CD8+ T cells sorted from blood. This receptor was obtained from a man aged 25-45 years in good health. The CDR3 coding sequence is TGTGCCAGCAGTGAGGACGGGGGTCAGCCCCAGCATTTT. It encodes CASSEDGGQPQHF.